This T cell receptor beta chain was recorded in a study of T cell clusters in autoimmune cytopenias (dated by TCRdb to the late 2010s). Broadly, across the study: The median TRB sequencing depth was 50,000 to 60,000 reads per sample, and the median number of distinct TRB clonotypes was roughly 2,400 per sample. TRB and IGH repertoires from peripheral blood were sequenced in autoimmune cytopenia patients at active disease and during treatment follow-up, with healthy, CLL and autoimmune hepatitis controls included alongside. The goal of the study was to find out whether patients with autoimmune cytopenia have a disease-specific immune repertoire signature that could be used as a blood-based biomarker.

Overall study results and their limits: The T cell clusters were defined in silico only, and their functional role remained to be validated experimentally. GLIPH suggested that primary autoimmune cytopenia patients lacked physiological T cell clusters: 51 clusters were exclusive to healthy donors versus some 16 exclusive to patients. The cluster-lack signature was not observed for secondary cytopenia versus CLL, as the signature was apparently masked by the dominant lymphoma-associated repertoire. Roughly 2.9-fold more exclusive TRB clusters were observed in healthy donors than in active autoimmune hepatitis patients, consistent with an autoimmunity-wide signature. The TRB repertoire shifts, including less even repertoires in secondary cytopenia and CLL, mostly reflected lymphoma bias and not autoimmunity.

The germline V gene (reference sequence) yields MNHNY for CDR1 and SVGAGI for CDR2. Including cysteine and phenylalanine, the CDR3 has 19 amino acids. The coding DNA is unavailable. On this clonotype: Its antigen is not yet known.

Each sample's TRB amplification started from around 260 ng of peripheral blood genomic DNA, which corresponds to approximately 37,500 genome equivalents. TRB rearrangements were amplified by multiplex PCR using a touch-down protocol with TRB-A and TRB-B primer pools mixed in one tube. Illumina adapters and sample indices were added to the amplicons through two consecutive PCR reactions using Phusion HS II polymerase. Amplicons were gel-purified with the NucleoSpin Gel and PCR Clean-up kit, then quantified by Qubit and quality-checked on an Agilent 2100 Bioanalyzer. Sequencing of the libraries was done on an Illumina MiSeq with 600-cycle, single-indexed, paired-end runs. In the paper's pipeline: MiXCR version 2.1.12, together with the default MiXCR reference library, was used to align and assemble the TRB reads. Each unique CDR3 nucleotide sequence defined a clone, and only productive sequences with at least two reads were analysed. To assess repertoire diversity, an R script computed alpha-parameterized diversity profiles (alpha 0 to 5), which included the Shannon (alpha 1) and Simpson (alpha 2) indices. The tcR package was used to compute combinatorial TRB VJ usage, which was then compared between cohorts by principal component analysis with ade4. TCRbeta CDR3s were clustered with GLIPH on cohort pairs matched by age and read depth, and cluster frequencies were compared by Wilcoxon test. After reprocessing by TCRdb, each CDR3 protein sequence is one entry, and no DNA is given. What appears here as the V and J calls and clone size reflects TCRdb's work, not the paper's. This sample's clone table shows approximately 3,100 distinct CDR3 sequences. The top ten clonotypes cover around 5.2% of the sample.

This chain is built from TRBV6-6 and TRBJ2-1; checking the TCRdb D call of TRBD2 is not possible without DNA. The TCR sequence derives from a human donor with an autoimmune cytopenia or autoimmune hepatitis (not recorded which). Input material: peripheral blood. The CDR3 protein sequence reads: CASSRTSGGPQASYNEQFF.